The following is a T cell receptor beta chain sequence with its context. The target antigen is unknown. In the PCR, 60 Vbeta and 13 Jbeta primers were used. Method: immunoSEQ multiplex PCR; TCRdb's copy keeps in-frame clones and lacks some. Here the sample spans about 200,000 clones, approximately 86% being singletons. The data originate from a study of cytomegalovirus exposure and HLA in healthy donors. Study background: Earlier, some 180 million T cells were analyzed, and about 120 million unique TCR beta sequences were found among them.

Regarding the study as a whole: Researchers counted some 150 TCR beta chains as cytomegalovirus-associated.

Sequencing was performed on PBMCs. The receptor was derived from a woman between 25 and 40 years old in good health and CMV-seronegative.

The CDR3 reads CASRFDRGSTGELFF. The CDR3 DNA is TGTGCCAGCAGGTTTGACAGGGGTAGCACCGGGGAGCTGTTTTTT. The chain combines TRBV11-2 with TRBJ2-2; 8 nucleotides agree with TRBD1. Germline CDR1 is SGHAT and CDR2 is FQNNGV. V was clipped by 6 bases and J by 4 bases; unmatched bases: 7. CDR3 size: 15 residues.